By share, the clone carrying this T cell receptor beta chain ranks as medium-sized. Its target is unknown. Assay: immunoSEQ multiplex PCR; the TCRdb copy retains only in-frame clones and omits some. The table shows roughly 59,000 clones, with around 80% occurring only once. Trimming took off 4 bases at V and 0 bases at J, with 9 bases between the two ends. This CDR3 spans 14 amino acids. The germline gives CDR1 LGHNA, CDR2 YSLEER. Sequencing in the ViraFEST assay came after antigen-specific CD4+ T cells had been expanded with viral peptide pools, which were used to stimulate PBMC. Cells that had been cultured for roughly 9 days were the source of isolated CD4+ T cells. The vaccine given was either BNT162b2 or mRNA-1273, in two doses. Vaccine recipients had no previous SARS-CoV-2 infection; their nucleocapsid antibodies were negative. Cultures had half their medium replaced with IL-2 medium on days 3 and 7.

The data derive from a study of vaccination effects on CD4 cells after COVID-19. For the study at large: Post-vaccine specimens arrived a median 72 days past the second dose. Study-wide findings and caveats: Infection-derived and vaccine-derived clones contracted markedly late after vaccination.

The sequence came from a human donor who received a COVID-19 vaccine. The input for sequencing was CD4+ T cells from PBMCs cultured with HCoV-OC43 spike peptides, taken after COVID-19 vaccination. Subset reported: HCoV-OC43 spike overlapping peptide pool stimulation. This sequence joins TRBV4-3 and TRBJ2-5; D unresolved. The CDR3 spells CASSRTGYQETQYF. The CDR3 DNA reads TGCGCCAGCAGCCGTACCGGATACCAAGAGACCCAGTACTTC.